The 28 T cell receptor beta chains listed next were all sequenced from one sample in a study of T cells in Graves' hyperthyroidism and ophthalmopathy. RNA transcripts served as the template for amplifying TCR beta CDR3 regions. Researchers ran a first-round RT-PCR on the TCR CDR3 using the HTBI primer set. TCRdb reprocessed the multiplex PCR reads with MiXCR, giving one entry per CDR3 protein. This table holds approximately 480,000 distinct CDR3 sequences, less than 25% found once. Sequencing was carried out using blood. The origin of the receptors is a man between 18 and 29 years old with Graves' hyperthyroidism.

The sample holds many counts of this clonotype. The rearrangement links TRBV6-5 to TRBJ2-5; a weak D match, TRBD1 (5 bases). The germline V gene has CDR1 MNHEY and CDR2 SVGAGI. This CDR3 contains 14 residues. V was shortened by 0 bases and J by 4 bases, with 9 bases between the two germline ends. The CDR3 reads CASSYSGQRETQYF. The CDR3, as DNA: TGTGCCAGCAGTTACTCGGGGCAGAGAGAGACCCAGTACTTC.

Ten or more counts support this clonotype. The chain employs TRBV28 and TRBJ2-6; no clear D. V dropped 5 bases and J dropped 0 bases, with 5 bases sitting between them. Germline assignment: CDR1 MDHEN and CDR2 SYDVKM. CDR3 length: 14 residues. The CDR3 reads CASSPRSGANVLTF. The CDR3 DNA sequence: TGTGCCAGCAGTCCCCGCTCTGGGGCCAACGTCCTGACTTTC.

In this sample, this clonotype turned up a few times. CDR3 nucleotide sequence: TGTGCCAGCAAAGCGGAGCGGGTGAGCTCCTACGAGCAGTACTTC. It translates to CASKAERVSSYEQYF. The chain is built from TRBV6-1 and TRBJ2-7, with D perhaps matching TRBD2 (6 bases). Trimming cost V 7 bases and J 0 bases, with 16 bases left between them. The CDR3 consists of 15 residues. Germline lookup yields CDR1 MNHNS and CDR2 SASEGT.

A single count supports this clonotype. This rearrangement joins TRBV11-2 to TRBJ1-2, with D unresolved. Trimming left V 5 bases short and J 2 bases short, with 27 bases between. Per the germline V gene, CDR1 is SGHAT and CDR2 is FQNNGV. The CDR3 is 19 amino acids. The chain's CDR3 is CASSQLAPPGGIKNYGYTF. Here the CDR3 DNA reads TGTGCCAGCAGCCAACTTGCCCCACCGGGAGGGATTAAGAACTATGGCTACACCTTC. The entire variable domain, with the rest obtained from reference TRBV11-2 and TRBJ1-2, is as follows: EAGVAQSPRYKIIEKRQSVAFWCNPISGHATLYWYQQILGQGPKLLIQFQNNGVVDDSQLPKDRFSAERLKGVDSTLKIQPAKLEDSAVYLCASSQLAPPGGIKNYGYTFGSGTRLTVV.

This clonotype was seen ten or more times. CDR3 protein: CASRLRVRETQYF. The CDR3 nucleotides are TGTGCCAGCAGACTGAGGGTCCGGGAGACCCAGTACTTC. The chain joins TRBV6-2 or TRBV6-3 to TRBJ2-5; tentatively, D is TRBD2 (5 bases). The CDR3 runs 13 residues. V shed 6 bases and J shed 5 bases, with 13 bases lying between them. The germline CDR1 and CDR2 sequences are MNHEY and SVGEGT.

This clonotype was seen only once. The DNA is omitted, as the CDR3 cannot be located on it reliably, and the CDR3 follows TCRdb's listing. The chain links TRBV11-2 to TRBJ2-2; TRBD2, the table's D call, lacks a check against the DNA. From its first to its last residue, the CDR3 has 17 amino acids. Germline V lookup: CDR1 SGHAT, CDR2 FQNNGV. CDR3 amino acids: CASSPGVGRGNTGELWF.

The V and J genes are TRBV2 and TRBJ1-2, with D possibly being TRBD1 (5 bases). The germline V gene encodes CDR1 SNHLY and CDR2 FYNNEI. V was pared by 0 bases and J by 5 bases, with 19 bases between. This CDR3 has 17 residues. The CDR3 is CASSEAHHSRGNYGYTF. DNA for the CDR3: TGTGCCAGCAGTGAAGCGCATCATAGTCGGGGGAATTATGGCTACACCTTC.

This clonotype was found many times. The rearrangement links TRBV5-1 to TRBJ2-7, with TRBD2 identical over 11 bases. The CDR3 runs to 14 residues. Germline CDR1 and CDR2: SGHRS and YFSETQ. V shed 2 bases and J 4 bases; nucleotides not matched to a gene: 2. CDR3 residues: CASSFTSGGYEQYF. The CDR3 bases are TGCGCCAGCAGCTTCACTAGCGGGGGATACGAGCAGTACTTC. The full variable domain, completed using reference TRBV5-1 and TRBJ2-7, is KAGVTQTPRYLIKTRGQQVTLSCSPISGHRSVSWYQQTPGQGLQFLFEYFSETQRNKGNFPGRFSGRQFSNSRSEMNVSTLELGDSALYLCASSFTSGGYEQYFGPGTRLTVT.

The chain links TRBV28 to TRBJ1-1; TRBD1 agrees at 7 bases. V shed 3 bases, J shed 5 bases, and the junction held 6 bases outside the gene matches. This CDR3 spans 14 amino acids. Germline-derived CDR1 and CDR2 are MDHEN and SYDVKM. The CDR3 nucleotides read TGTGCCAGCAGTTTGTACAGGGGAGAGACTGAAGCTTTCTTT. It codes for CASSLYRGETEAFF.

This clonotype was seen many times. The chain joins TRBV11-2 to TRBJ1-6; TRBD1 aligns across 7 bases. CDR1 is SGHAT, CDR2 FQNNGV, per germline. There are 14 residues in the CDR3. The V segment lost 3 bases and the J segment 8 bases; nucleotides outside the gene matches: 4. The CDR3 DNA is TGTGCCAGCAGCTTCGGAGGGGGCGATTCACCCCTCCACTTT. Residues: CASSFGGGDSPLHF.

The V call is TRBV15, the J call TRBJ1-1; D is undetermined. The CDR3 has 14 amino acids. Germline values: CDR1 LNHNV, CDR2 YYDKDF (reference sequence). V lost 0 bases and J lost 4, with 9 bases in between. In nucleotides, the CDR3 is TGTGCCACCAGCAGAGATAGGGAAGGCACTGAAGCTTTCTTT. Amino acid sequence: CATSRDREGTEAFF.

The rearrangement links TRBV11-1 to TRBJ1-1, with a weak D call TRBD1 (6 bases). V gave up 4 bases and J gave up 0 bases, with 18 bases separating them. The length of the CDR3 is 17 residues. Germline CDR1 is SGHAT and CDR2 is FQDESV (reference sequence). The chain's CDR3 is CASSSTSRGQMNTEAFF. CDR3 DNA: TGTGCCAGCAGCTCCACTTCTCGAGGACAGATGAACACTGAAGCTTTCTTT.

On this clonotype itself: This may be a read error: a much more frequent sequence differs by one nucleotide. The CDR3 does not end in the conserved phenylalanine or tryptophan, so this is likely a read error. This sequence joins TRBV5-6 and TRBJ1-2; 7 bases agree with TRBD1. With V trimmed by 4 bases and J by 1 base, 4 bases remained unmatched. Germline assignment: CDR1 SGHDT and CDR2 YYEEEE. The CDR3 spans 14 residues. CDR3 nucleotides: TGTGCCAGCAGCAGGGGACAGAATAACTATGGCTACACCTTA. This gives the protein CASSRGQNNYGYTL.

The table lists this clonotype with many counts. For the CDR3, the DNA is TGTGCCAGCAGTTTGGGCGGACCCGAGCCTTTCTATGGCTACACCTTC. Amino acid sequence: CASSLGGPEPFYGYTF. The chain has TRBV28 and TRBJ1-2; D uncertain. The germline V gene has CDR1 MDHEN and CDR2 SYDVKM. This CDR3 region has 16 residues. Trimming shortened V by 3 bases and J by 4 bases, and 18 bases separated the two germline ends.

This clonotype was counted at least ten times. The CDR3 DNA reads as TGTGCCAGCAGTTACGGACAGGGCTTGATGGCTTTCTTT. Translation gives CASSYGQGLMAFF. The chain joins TRBV6-6 to TRBJ1-1, with TRBD1 matching 8 bases. This CDR3 is 13 amino acids long. Trimming removed 2 bases from V and 11 bases from J; junction bases left unmatched: 7. Germline loops: CDR1 MNHNY, CDR2 SVGAGI (reference sequence).

In its sample, this clonotype was seen many times. The chain combines TRBV5-1 with TRBJ1-1; D possibly corresponds to TRBD1 (5 bases). Per germline, CDR1 SGHRS and CDR2 YFSETQ. The CDR3 has 15 residues. The ends were cut back, 4 bases at V and 0 bases at J, with 13 bases in the middle. CDR3 protein: CASSPTREMNTEAFF. CDR3 nucleotides: TGCGCCAGCAGCCCGACCAGGGAGATGAACACTGAAGCTTTCTTT.

Notes on this clonotype: Since the CDR3 does not end with the conserved phenylalanine or tryptophan, this likely comes from a read error. This chain's CDR3 is CASSFSGGAIGELFL. The CDR3 bases are TGTGCCAGCAGTTTTAGCGGGGGTGCTATCGGGGAGCTGTTTTTG. This sequence joins TRBV12-3 or TRBV12-4 and TRBJ2-2, with 9 bases lining up with TRBD2. The V gene end was trimmed by 3 bases and the J gene end by 7 bases; junction bases not matched to a gene: 6. The CDR3 is 15 residues long.

The table lists this clonotype with a few counts. One end of the junction is discordant with germline, which a read error may explain. This rearrangement joins TRBV6-1 to TRBJ1-2, with D perhaps matching TRBD1 (5 bases). The CDR3 totals 13 residues. Germline V gives CDR1 MNHNS, CDR2 SASEGT. The CDR3 DNA follows: TGTGCCAGCAGAGAAGACAGTAACTATGGCTACACCTTC. Amino acids: CASREDSNYGYTF.

In its sample, this clonotype was seen many times. This chain connects TRBV6-4 to TRBJ2-2, with TRBD2 identical over 10 bases. The CDR3 is 17 amino acids. V dropped 6 bases and J dropped 0; count of bases not matched to a gene: 7. Germline values: CDR1 MRHNA, CDR2 SNTAGT. This CDR3 reads CASRFLAGGSNTGELFF. CDR3 DNA sequence: TGTGCCAGCAGGTTCTTAGCGGGGGGCTCGAACACCGGGGAGCTGTTTTTT.

This clonotype was counted at least ten times. A much larger clone lies one base from this, so it may be a read error. The chain has TRBV6-1 and TRBJ2-7; TRBD1 agrees at 12 bases. CDR1 and CDR2 from the germline V gene are MNHNS and SASEGT. With 8 bases clipped from V and 2 bases from J, the junction kept 7 bases outside the gene matches. The CDR3 totals 15 residues. The CDR3 loop is CASHPGTGGPYEQYF. Written as DNA, the CDR3 is TGTGCCAGCCACCCCGGGACAGGGGGCCCCTACGAGCAGTACTTC.

In its sample, this clonotype was seen a few times. This chain links TRBV20-1 with TRBJ2-5; D tentatively fits TRBD1 or TRBD2 (6 bases each). The CDR3 extends over 17 amino acids. Deletions cut 0 bases from V and 3 bases from J, with 20 bases between. Germline loops: CDR1 DFQATT, CDR2 SNEGSKA (reference sequence). CDR3 nucleotides: TGCAGTGCTAGAGATATTACAGGGACTTGGTTGGAAGAGACCCAGTACTTC. Its translation is CSARDITGTWLEETQYF.

The table lists this clonotype with many counts. This chain connects TRBV6-5 to TRBJ1-1; D unresolved. Between the trimmed V and J ends, which lost 0 bases and 5 bases, there was a span of 7 bases. Germline CDR1 is MNHEY and CDR2 is SVGAGI. This CDR3 is 13 amino acids long. The CDR3 is CASSYSVQTEAFF. CDR3 nucleotide sequence: TGTGCCAGCAGTTACTCGGTACAGACTGAAGCTTTCTTT.

This clonotype was seen at least ten times. J is TRBJ2-7 and V is TRBV28, with 10 bases that match TRBD1. V dropped 6 bases and J dropped 6; count of bases not matched to a gene: 8. The germline gives CDR1 MDHEN, CDR2 SYDVKM. This CDR3 is built from 14 residues. The CDR3 bases are TGTGCCAGCAGATCCCCGGGACAGGGGCTCGAGCAGTACTTC. Its translation: CASRSPGQGLEQYF.

This clonotype appeared many times. The CDR3 DNA is TGCGCCAGCACCACAAGACCCAACCTGAACACTGAAGCTTTCTTT. It yields the protein CASTTRPNLNTEAFF. V usage is TRBV5-1 and J usage is TRBJ1-1; the D is unclear. Trimming cost V 6 bases and J 0 bases, with 15 bases left between them. CDR1 and CDR2 from the germline V gene are SGHRS and YFSETQ. CDR3 size: 15 residues.

This clonotype appeared many times. The CDR3 sequence: CASSLAGPGETQYF. In DNA form, the CDR3 reads TGTGCCAGCAGCTTAGCGGGGCCCGGAGAGACCCAGTACTTC. The chain employs TRBV7-2 and TRBJ2-5; tentatively, D is TRBD1 (5 bases). The CDR3 has 14 amino acids. Germline CDR1 and CDR2: SGHTA and FQGNSA. V dropped 0 bases and J dropped 4 bases, with 9 bases sitting between them.

As to this clonotype: It may be a read error: a sequence one base away is much more abundant. CDR3 sequence (DNA): TGTGCCAGCAGGGTTAGCTCGAACACTGAAGCTTTCTTT. Its translation: CASRVSSNTEAFF. This chain links TRBV2 with TRBJ1-1; the D is unclear. This CDR3 comprises 13 residues. The germline CDR1 and CDR2 sequences are SNHLY and FYNNEI. With 6 bases removed from V and 1 base from J, the gap between germline ends came to 9 bases.

Here the CDR3 DNA reads TGTGCCAGCAGTTATGGGACAGACCAGAACACTGAAGCTTTCTTT. This sequence encodes CASSYGTDQNTEAFF. The chain carries TRBV12-3 or TRBV12-4 and TRBJ1-1, with 7 nucleotides matching TRBD1. The length of the CDR3 is 15 residues. The junction had 6 bases not matched to a gene; V was cut back by 4 bases and J by 1 base.

This chain uses TRBV28 with TRBJ2-7; TRBD1 agrees at 11 bases. J lost 2 bases, V lost 2 bases, and 14 bases had no gene match. CDR3 length: 19 amino acids. Germline V lookup: CDR1 MDHEN, CDR2 SYDVKM. CDR3 in amino acids: CASSLLYGQGALPTYEQYF. The CDR3 DNA sequence: TGTGCCAGCAGTTTACTCTATGGACAGGGGGCATTACCCACCTACGAGCAGTACTTC.